A selection of T cell receptor beta chains follows, all from one sample in a study of CD4 and CD8 cells across lung adenocarcinoma regions. A single record per CDR3 protein comes from TCRdb applying MiXCR to the PCR reads. The sample consists of about 25,000 distinct CDR3 sequences, more than 40% of them appearing once. Source material: CD8+ T cells from the center of a lung tumor. The source of these receptors is a male donor with lung adenocarcinoma. The CD4 and CD8 labels of this study may be unreliable. CDR3s include the opening cysteine and the closing phenylalanine or tryptophan. The D gene is left open where the match is weak. The listing skips clone size in some rows; elsewhere it reads once, few, many or a size class.

v_gene	abundance	j_gene	d_gene	CDR3aa	CDR3nt
TRBV3-1	NA	TRBJ2-7	TRBD2	CASSQSSGTNEQYF	TGTGCCAGCAGCCAATCTAGCGGGACCAACGAGCAGTACTTC
TRBV27	NA	TRBJ2-5	NA	CAAGPGGGDQETQYF	TGTGCCGCCGGGCCCGGGGGCGGGGACCAAGAGACCCAGTACTTC
TRBV6-1	NA	TRBJ2-3	TRBD2	CASSGGRDRDTQYF	TGTGCGAGCAGCGGGGGCCGAGACCGAGATACCCAGTATTTT
TRBV12-3/TRBV12-4	NA	TRBJ2-5	TRBD1	CASSFTGGQETQYF	TGTGCCAGCAGTTTTACAGGGGGCCAAGAGACCCAGTACTTC
TRBV5-1	few	TRBJ2-1	NA	CASSLFGEQFF	TGCGCCAGCAGCTTATTCGGCGAGCAGTTCTTC
TRBV10-1	many	TRBJ2-7	NA	CASTTGPAVHEQYF	TGCGCCAGCACCACAGGGCCCGCCGTCCACGAGCAGTACTTC
TRBV5-1	NA	TRBJ1-4	NA	CASSLGGTNEKLFF	TGCGCCAGCAGCTTGGGAGGGACTAATGAAAAACTGTTTTTT
TRBV6-8	many	TRBJ2-7	NA	CASSRLDFLLYEQYF	TGTGCCTCCAGCCGACTAGATTTCCTCTTATACGAGCAGTACTTC
TRBV6-5	many	TRBJ1-4	NA	CASSHRGWWANEKLFF	TGTGCCAGCAGTCACCGGGGGTGGTGGGCTAATGAAAAACTGTTTTTT
TRBV10-1	NA	TRBJ2-3	TRBD2	CASSESGGWRTDTQYF	TGCGCGAGCAGTGAGTCGGGGGGGTGGCGCACAGATACGCAGTATTTC